This TCR beta chain was recorded in a study of shared clonotypes between healthy human individuals. In the study overall: A couple of women and three men aged 18 to 49 served as donors.

CDR1 is SGHRS and CDR2 is YFSETQ in the germline V gene. The V and J ends lost 4 bases and 6 bases, in that order; junction bases with no gene match: 9. This CDR3 spans 16 amino acids. An even split of each subset's genomic DNA across several immunoSEQ plates was performed. The method was immunoSEQ multiplex PCR; TCRdb's version includes in-frame clones alone and lacks a portion of them. This table has around 600,000 clones, roughly 95% appearing once. General study findings and limits: Naive subsets tended to show greater estimated richness than memory subsets. Some clonotypes were shared by all four sorted-subset donors, while others were not shared. The non-shared ones had lower generation probabilities than the shared ones.

Cells designated naive CD8 were CD45RO-negative and were positively selected for CCR7, with terminally differentiated effector memory CD45RA+ cells excluded. As concerns this clone: Its antigen is as yet unknown.

The source material was naive CD8+ T cells sorted from blood. The chain combines TRBV5-1 with TRBJ2-1, with 11 positions matching TRBD2. This clonotype was obtained from a young woman in good health. CDR3 coding DNA: TGCGCCAGCAGCCTATTAGCGGGAGGGCCCTCCAATGAGCAGTTCTTC. Encoded protein: CASSLLAGGPSNEQFF.